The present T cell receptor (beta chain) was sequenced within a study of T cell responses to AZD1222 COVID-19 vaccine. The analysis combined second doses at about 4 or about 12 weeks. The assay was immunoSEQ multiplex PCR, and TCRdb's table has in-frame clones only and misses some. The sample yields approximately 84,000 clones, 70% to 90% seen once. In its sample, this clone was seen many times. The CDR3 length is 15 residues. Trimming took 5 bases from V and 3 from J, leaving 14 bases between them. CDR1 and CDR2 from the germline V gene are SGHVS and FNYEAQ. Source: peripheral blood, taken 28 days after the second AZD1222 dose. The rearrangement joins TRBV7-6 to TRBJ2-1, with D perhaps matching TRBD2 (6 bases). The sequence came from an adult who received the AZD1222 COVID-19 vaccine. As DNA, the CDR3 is TGTGCCAGCAGCCCAGGGACGGGGGTCTACAATGAGCAGTTCTTC. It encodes CASSPGTGVYNEQFF.